This TCR beta chain was sequenced in a study of T cells in Graves' hyperthyroidism and ophthalmopathy. The table lists this clonotype with many counts. There were TCR beta CDR3 regions amplified from RNA transcripts. The HTBI set primed first-round TCR CDR3 RT-PCR. TCRdb analysed the multiplex PCR reads with MiXCR anew, one entry per CDR3 protein. The sample shows about 260,000 distinct CDR3 sequences, about 17% of them seen only once. Germline values: CDR1 LNHNV, CDR2 YYDKDF (reference sequence). CDR3 length equals 13 residues. V gave up 2 bases and J gave up 4 bases; unmatched junction bases: 0. V is TRBV15 and J is TRBJ2-3; 7 bases are a match to TRBD1. Sequencing was carried out using blood. This receptor was obtained from a woman aged 18-30 years with Graves' ophthalmopathy. The CDR3, as DNA: TGTGCCACCAGCAGACAGGGGGCAGATACGCAGTATTTT. Protein: CATSRQGADTQYF.